This is a list of T cell receptor beta chains from one sample in a study of CD4+ T cells in melanoma. Sequencing was performed with immunoSEQ multiplex PCR; in TCRdb, only in-frame clones are kept and a portion is missing. The sample has about 8,800 clones, roughly 70% seen once. The material sequenced was cells from a culture (not recorded whether cultured in vitro). Receptors originate from a human donor with melanoma. Each CDR3 is given with its conserved first and last residue. The order of the fields is V gene, J gene, D gene, clone size, CDR3 DNA, CDR3 protein. D genes are given only for firm matches. The size entry is marked missing in some rows and otherwise reads once, few, many or a size class.

v_gene: TRBV5-6
j_gene: TRBJ2-5
d_gene: -
abundance: -
CDR3nt: TGTGCCAGCAGCTTTGGCCTGATAGCCAGGGGGACCCAGTACTTC
CDR3aa: CASSFGLIARGTQYF

v_gene: TRBV4-1
j_gene: TRBJ2-1
d_gene: TRBD1
abundance: -
CDR3nt: TGCGCCAGCAGCCAAGAGAGTGGGACAGGGGTAAGTGAGCAGTTCTTC
CDR3aa: CASSQESGTGVSEQFF

v_gene: TRBV25-1
j_gene: TRBJ1-2
d_gene: TRBD1
abundance: medium-sized
CDR3nt: TGTGCCAGCAGTGCCTCGTGGACAGGGATTAACTATGGCTACACCTTC
CDR3aa: CASSASWTGINYGYTF

v_gene: TRBV27
j_gene: TRBJ2-1
d_gene: TRBD2
abundance: -
CDR3nt: TGTGCCAGCGCGGGGGTTAGCTCCTACAATGAGCAGTTCTTC
CDR3aa: CASAGVSSYNEQFF

v_gene: TRBV6-6
j_gene: TRBJ2-7
d_gene: -
abundance: few
CDR3nt: TGTGCCAGCAGTTCCAAAGACGAGCAGTACTTC
CDR3aa: CASSSKDEQYF

v_gene: TRBV19
j_gene: TRBJ2-3
d_gene: TRBD2
abundance: -
CDR3nt: TGTGCCAGTAGTATGGGACGTTCGACTAGCGGGGGACAGGATACGCAGTATTTT
CDR3aa: CASSMGRSTSGGQDTQYF

v_gene: TRBV6-5
j_gene: TRBJ1-6
d_gene: -
abundance: -
CDR3nt: TGTGCCAGCAGTTACTCTACCGGGGTTAGCTCACCCCTCCACTTT
CDR3aa: CASSYSTGVSSPLHF

v_gene: TRBV6-6
j_gene: TRBJ2-7
d_gene: -
abundance: few
CDR3nt: TGTGCCAGCAGCCCCGGAGTCGAGCAGTACTTC
CDR3aa: CASSPGVEQYF

v_gene: TRBV6-5
j_gene: TRBJ2-7
d_gene: -
abundance: -
CDR3nt: TGTGCCAGCAGTTACTCGCACGGGACCTACGAGCAGTACTTC
CDR3aa: CASSYSHGTYEQYF

v_gene: TRBV9
j_gene: TRBJ2-3
d_gene: TRBD2
abundance: few
CDR3nt: TGTGCCAGCAGCGTAGGGGTCGGCGGGGGTCGGACAGATACGCAGTATTTT
CDR3aa: CASSVGVGGGRTDTQYF

v_gene: TRBV28
j_gene: TRBJ2-1
d_gene: -
abundance: -
CDR3nt: TGTGCCAGCAGTTCCGCCCCGACCGGGATTCGCTACAATGAGCAGTTCTTC
CDR3aa: CASSSAPTGIRYNEQFF

v_gene: TRBV2
j_gene: TRBJ2-5
d_gene: -
abundance: -
CDR3nt: TGTGCCAGCAGTGAAGCGTCAGACCAAGAGACCCAGTACTTC
CDR3aa: CASSEASDQETQYF

v_gene: TRBV30
j_gene: TRBJ2-7
d_gene: -
abundance: -
CDR3nt: TGTGCCTGGAAAGAGGTGAATACAGGACGAGGCGAGCAGTACTTC
CDR3aa: CAWKEVNTGRGEQYF